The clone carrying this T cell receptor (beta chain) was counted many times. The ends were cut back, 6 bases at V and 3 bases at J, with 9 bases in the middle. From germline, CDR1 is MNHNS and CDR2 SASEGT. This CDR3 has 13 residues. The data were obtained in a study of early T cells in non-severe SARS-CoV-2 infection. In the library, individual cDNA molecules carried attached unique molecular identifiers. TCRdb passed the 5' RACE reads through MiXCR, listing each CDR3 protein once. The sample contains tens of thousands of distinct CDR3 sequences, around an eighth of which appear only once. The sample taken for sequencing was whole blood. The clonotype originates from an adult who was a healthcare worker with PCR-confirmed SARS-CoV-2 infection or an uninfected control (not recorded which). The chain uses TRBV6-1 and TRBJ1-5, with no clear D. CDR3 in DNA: TGTGCCAGCAGATGGGAGGACAATCAGCCCCAGCATTTT. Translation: CASRWEDNQPQHF.